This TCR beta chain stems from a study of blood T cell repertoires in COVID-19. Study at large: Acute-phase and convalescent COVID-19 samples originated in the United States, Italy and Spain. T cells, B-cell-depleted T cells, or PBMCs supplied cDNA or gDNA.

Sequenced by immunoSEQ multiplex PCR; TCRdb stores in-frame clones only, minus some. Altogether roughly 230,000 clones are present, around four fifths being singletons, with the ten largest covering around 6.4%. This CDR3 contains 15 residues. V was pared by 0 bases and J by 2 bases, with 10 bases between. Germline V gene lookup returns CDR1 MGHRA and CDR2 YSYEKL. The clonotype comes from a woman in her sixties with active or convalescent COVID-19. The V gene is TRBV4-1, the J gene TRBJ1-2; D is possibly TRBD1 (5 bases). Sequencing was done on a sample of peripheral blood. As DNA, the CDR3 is TGCGCCAGCAGCCAAGAACCGACAGTGAACTATGGCTACACCTTC. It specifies CASSQEPTVNYGYTF.